Described below is a single TCR beta chain sequence and its context. Its target is not known. This entry is derived from a study of lymphopenia after photon versus proton radiotherapy. General study points: Oligoclonal CD8+ Temra expansion after nadir drove photon patients' diversity drop.

Some clones are missing from TCRdb's copy, which holds only in-frame ones; the method was immunoSEQ multiplex PCR. The sample has tens of thousands of clones, 85% seen once. Trimming shortened V by 2 bases and J by 0 bases, and 10 bases separated the two germline ends. Germline-derived CDR1 and CDR2 are SGHRS and YFSETQ. This CDR3 region has 15 residues. This chain uses TRBV5-1 with TRBJ2-3; D gene ambiguous. The receptor comes from a man aged 55 to 70 with pancreatic cancer. Sample: peripheral blood, taken from a patient treated with photon-based radiotherapy. CDR3 residues: CASSFTPSSTDTQYF. In nucleotides, the CDR3 is TGCGCCAGCAGCTTTACGCCGTCTAGCACAGATACGCAGTATTTT.